This TCR beta chain was captured by sequencing in a study of OX40 agonist ivuxolimab in advanced cancers. Whole-study context: Cohort: 80% to 85% men, mean age around 61, aged roughly 23 to 79.

Patients with autoimmune history or systemic immunosuppression were excluded. Findings and limits, study-wide: At 0.1 to 3.0 mg/kg, clonal expansion of CD4+ and CD8+ blood T cells had occurred by week 6.

CDR3 length: 15 amino acids. The germline V gene encodes CDR1 SGDLS and CDR2 YYNGEE. The trim removed 3 bases at V and 1 base at J, leaving 2 bases unmatched. Worth noting for this clone: Its antigen is currently unknown.

Profiled with immunoSEQ multiplex PCR; TCRdb holds only in-frame clones, not every one. The sample has about 70,000 clones, approximately 78% seen once. This specimen was CD4+ or CD8+ T cells sorted from blood, taken in a trial of the OX40 agonist ivuxolimab. V gene TRBV9 combines with J gene TRBJ2-1, with 9 bases fitting TRBD2. This TCR came from an adult with an advanced solid tumor such as melanoma, head and neck, liver or kidney cancer. Written as DNA, the CDR3 is TGTGCCAGCAGCGCTAGCGGGAATTCCTACAATGAGCAGTTCTTC. This encodes CASSASGNSYNEQFF.